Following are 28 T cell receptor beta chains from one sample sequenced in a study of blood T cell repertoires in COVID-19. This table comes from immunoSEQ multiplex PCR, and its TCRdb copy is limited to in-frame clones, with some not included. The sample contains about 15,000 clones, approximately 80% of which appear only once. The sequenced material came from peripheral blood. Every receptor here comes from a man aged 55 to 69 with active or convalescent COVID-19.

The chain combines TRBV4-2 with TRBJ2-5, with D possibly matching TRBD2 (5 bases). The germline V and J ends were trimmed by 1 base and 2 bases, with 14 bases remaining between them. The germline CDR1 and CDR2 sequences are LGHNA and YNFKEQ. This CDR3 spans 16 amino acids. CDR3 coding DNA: TGTGCCAGCAGCCAAGGTAACCAGCGGTCACAAGAGACCCAGTACTTC. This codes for CASSQGNQRSQETQYF.

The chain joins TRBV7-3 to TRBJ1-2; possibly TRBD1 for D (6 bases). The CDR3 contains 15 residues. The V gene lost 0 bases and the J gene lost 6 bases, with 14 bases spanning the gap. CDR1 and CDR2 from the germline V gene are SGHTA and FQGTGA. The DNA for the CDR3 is TGTGCCAGCAGCTTAACGTCAACAGGGAGGGATGGCTACACCTTC. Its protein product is CASSLTSTGRDGYTF.

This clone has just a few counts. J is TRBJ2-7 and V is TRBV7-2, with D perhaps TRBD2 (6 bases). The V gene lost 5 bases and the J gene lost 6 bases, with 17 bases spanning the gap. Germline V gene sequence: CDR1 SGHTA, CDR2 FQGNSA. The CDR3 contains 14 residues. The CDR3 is CASSLDRGYAEQYF. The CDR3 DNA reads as TGTGCCAGCAGCCTCGACCGGGGGTACGCCGAGCAGTACTTC.

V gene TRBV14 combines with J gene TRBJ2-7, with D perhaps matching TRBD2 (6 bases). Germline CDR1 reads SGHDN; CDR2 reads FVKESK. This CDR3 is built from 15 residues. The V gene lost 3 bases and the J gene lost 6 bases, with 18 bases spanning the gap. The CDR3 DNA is TGTGCCAGCAGCCACGGGGGTGCAGGCCTGGGCGAGCAGTACTTC. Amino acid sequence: CASSHGGAGLGEQYF.

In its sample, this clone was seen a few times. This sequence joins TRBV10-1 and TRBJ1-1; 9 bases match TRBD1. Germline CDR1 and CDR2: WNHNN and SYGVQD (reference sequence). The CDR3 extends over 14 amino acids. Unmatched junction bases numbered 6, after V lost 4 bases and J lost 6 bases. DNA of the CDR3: TGCGCCAGCAGTGCTGGGACAGGGTTGTCTGAAGCTTTCTTT. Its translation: CASSAGTGLSEAFF.

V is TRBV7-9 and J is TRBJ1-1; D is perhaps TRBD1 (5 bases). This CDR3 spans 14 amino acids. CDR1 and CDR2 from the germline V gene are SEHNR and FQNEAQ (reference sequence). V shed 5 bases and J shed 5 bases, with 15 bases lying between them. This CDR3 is CASSPSGGWTEAFF. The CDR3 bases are TGTGCCAGCAGCCCGAGCGGGGGGTGGACTGAAGCTTTCTTT.

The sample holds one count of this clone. As DNA, the CDR3 is TGTGCCAGTAGTAACGGGGTCGGAGATACGCAGTATTTT. It translates to CASSNGVGDTQYF. The chain combines TRBV19 with TRBJ2-3, with D perhaps matching TRBD2 (5 bases). Germline V gene sequence: CDR1 LNHDA, CDR2 SQIVND (reference sequence). Trimming took 4 bases from V and 5 from J, leaving 10 bases between them. The CDR3 spans 13 residues.

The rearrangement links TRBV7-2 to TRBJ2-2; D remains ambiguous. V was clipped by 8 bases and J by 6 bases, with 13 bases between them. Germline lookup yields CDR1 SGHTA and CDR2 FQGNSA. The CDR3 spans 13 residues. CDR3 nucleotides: TGTGCCAGCCACAGCTTAGGTCCCGGGGAGCTGTTTTTT. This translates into CASHSLGPGELFF.

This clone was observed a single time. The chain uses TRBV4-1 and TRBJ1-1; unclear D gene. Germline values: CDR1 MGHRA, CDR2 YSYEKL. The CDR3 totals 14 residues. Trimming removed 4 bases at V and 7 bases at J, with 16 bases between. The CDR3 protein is CASSPPYKPGEAFF. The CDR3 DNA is TGCGCCAGCAGCCCCCCCTATAAACCCGGTGAAGCTTTCTTT.

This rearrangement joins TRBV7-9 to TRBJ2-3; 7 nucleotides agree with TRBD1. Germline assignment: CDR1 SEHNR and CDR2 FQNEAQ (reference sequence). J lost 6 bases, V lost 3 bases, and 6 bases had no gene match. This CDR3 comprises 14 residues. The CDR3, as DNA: TGTGCCAGCAGCTTCGGACAGGCCCCGGATACGCAGTATTTT. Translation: CASSFGQAPDTQYF.

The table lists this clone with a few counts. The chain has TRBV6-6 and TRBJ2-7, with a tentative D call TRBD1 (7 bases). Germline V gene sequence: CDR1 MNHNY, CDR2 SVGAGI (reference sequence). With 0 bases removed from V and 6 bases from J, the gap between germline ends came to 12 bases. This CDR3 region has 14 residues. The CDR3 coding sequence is TGTGCCAGCAGTTACTCGACAGGGACTGTCGAGCAGTACTTC. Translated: CASSYSTGTVEQYF.

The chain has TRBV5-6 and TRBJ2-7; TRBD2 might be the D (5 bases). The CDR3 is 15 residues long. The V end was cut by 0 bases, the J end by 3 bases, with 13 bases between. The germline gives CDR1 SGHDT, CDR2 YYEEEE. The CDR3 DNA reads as TGTGCCAGCAGCTTGGGCACACAGCGGCGCTACGAGCAGTACTTC. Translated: CASSLGTQRRYEQYF.

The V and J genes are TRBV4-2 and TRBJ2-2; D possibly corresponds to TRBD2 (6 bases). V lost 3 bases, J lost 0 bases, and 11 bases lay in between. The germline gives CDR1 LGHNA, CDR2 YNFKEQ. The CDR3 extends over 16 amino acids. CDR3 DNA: TGTGCCAGCAGCCAGTGGCTAGCGTCGAACACCGGGGAGCTGTTTTTT. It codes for CASSQWLASNTGELFF.

Here the CDR3 reads CAISEDRSNQPQHF. CDR3 bases: TGTGCCATCAGTGAGGACAGATCCAATCAGCCCCAGCATTTT. The gene calls are TRBV10-3 and TRBJ1-5; weak D call: TRBD1 (5 bases). The CDR3 extends over 14 amino acids. V gave up 2 bases and J gave up 3 bases, with 8 bases separating them. Germline loops: CDR1 ENHRY, CDR2 SYGVKD.

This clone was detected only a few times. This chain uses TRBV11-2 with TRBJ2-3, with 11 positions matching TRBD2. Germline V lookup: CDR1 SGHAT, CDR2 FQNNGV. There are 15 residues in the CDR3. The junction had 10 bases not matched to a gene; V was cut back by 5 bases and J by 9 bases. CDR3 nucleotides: TGTGCCAGCAGCCCCCTGGGACTAGCGGCGTCCACGCAGTATTTT. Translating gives CASSPLGLAASTQYF.

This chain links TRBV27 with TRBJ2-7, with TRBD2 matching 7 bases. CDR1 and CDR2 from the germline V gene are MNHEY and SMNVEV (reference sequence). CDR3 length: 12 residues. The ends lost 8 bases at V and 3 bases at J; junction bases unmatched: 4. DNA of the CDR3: TGTGCCAGCCGGGACTACGACTACGAGCAGTACTTC. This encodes CASRDYDYEQYF.

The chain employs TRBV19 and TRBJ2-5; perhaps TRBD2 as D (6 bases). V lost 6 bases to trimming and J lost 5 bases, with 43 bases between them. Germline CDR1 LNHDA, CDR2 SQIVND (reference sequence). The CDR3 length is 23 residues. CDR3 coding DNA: TGTGCCAGTAGCGCCCGCGTCTACGGGGGTTTTGCGCCAAGGGGACCGGGGATTGAGACCCAGTACTTC. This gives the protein CASSARVYGGFAPRGPGIETQYF.

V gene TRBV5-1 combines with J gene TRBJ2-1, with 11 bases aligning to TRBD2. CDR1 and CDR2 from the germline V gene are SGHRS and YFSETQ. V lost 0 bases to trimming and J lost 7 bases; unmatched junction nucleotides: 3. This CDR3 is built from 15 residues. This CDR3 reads CASSLVAGGQNEQFF. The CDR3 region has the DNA TGCGCCAGCAGCTTGGTAGCGGGGGGGCAAAATGAGCAGTTCTTC.

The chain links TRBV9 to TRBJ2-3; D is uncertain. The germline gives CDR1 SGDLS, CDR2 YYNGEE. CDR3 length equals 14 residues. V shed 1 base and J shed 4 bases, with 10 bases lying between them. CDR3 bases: TGTGCCAGCAGCGTATCGTCCGCGCCAGATACGCAGTATTTT. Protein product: CASSVSSAPDTQYF.

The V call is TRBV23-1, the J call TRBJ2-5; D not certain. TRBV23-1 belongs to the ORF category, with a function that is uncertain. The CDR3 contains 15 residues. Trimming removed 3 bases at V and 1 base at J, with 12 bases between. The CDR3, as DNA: TGCGCCAGCAGTCATGGGCTGACGACCCAAGAGACCCAGTACTTC. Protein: CASSHGLTTQETQYF.

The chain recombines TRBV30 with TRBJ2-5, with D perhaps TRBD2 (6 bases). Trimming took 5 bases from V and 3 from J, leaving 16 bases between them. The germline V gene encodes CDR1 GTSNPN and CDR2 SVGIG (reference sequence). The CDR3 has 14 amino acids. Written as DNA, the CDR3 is TGTGCCTGGCAGACCGGGACTTCGAAAGAGACCCAGTACTTC. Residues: CAWQTGTSKETQYF.

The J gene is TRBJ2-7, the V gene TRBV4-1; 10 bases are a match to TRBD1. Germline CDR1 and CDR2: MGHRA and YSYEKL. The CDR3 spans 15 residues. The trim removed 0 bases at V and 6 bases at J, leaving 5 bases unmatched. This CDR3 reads CASSQDGTGVSEQYF. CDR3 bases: TGCGCCAGCAGCCAAGACGGGACAGGGGTCTCCGAGCAGTACTTC.

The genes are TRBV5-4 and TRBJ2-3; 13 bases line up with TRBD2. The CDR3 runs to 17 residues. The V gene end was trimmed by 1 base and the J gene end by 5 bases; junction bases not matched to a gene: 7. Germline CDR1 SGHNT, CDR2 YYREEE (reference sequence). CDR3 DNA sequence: TGTGCCAGCAGCTTGAGACTAGCGGGGGGCCGGGAAGATACGCAGTATTTT. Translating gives CASSLRLAGGREDTQYF. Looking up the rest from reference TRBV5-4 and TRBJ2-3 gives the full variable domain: ETGVTQSPTHLIKTRGQQVTLRCSSQSGHNTVSWYQQALGQGPQFIFQYYREEENGRGNFPPRFSGLQFPNYSSELNVNALELDDSALYLCASSLRLAGGREDTQYFGPGTRLTVL.

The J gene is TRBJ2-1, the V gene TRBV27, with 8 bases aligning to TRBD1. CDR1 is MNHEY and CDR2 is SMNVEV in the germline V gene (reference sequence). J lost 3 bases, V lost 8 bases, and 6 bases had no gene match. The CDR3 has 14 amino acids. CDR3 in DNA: TGTGCCAGCTGCAGGACAGGGTACTACAATGAGCAGTTCTTC. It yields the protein CASCRTGYYNEQFF.

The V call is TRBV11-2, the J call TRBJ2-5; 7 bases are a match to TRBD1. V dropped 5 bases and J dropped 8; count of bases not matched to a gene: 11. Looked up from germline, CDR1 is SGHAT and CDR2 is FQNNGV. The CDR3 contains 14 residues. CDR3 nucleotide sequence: TGTGCCAGCAGCCGGGGACAGTCCGTAGGAACCCAGTACTTC. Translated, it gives CASSRGQSVGTQYF.

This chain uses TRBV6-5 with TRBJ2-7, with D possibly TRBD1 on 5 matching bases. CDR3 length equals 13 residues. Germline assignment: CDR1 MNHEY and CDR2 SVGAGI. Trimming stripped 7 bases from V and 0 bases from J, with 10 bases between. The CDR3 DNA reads TGTGCCAGCAATAGGGGCAGCTCCTACGAGCAGTACTTC. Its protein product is CASNRGSSYEQYF.

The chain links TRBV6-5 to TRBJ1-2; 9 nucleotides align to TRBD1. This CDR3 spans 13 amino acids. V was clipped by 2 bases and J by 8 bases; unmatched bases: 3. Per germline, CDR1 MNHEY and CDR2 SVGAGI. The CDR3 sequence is CASSYGGQGGYTF. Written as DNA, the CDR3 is TGTGCCAGCAGTTACGGAGGACAGGGGGGCTACACCTTC.

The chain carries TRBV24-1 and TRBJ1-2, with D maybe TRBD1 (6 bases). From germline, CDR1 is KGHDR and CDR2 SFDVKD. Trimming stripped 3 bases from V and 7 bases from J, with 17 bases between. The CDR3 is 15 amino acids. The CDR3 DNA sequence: TGTGCCACCAGTGATAATGCAGGGGTTGGGGGTGGCTACACCTTC. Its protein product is CATSDNAGVGGGYTF.